One and the same sample provided the 20 T cell receptor beta chains below, sequenced in a study of blood T cell repertoires in COVID-19. This table comes from immunoSEQ multiplex PCR, and its TCRdb copy is limited to in-frame clones, with some not included. This sample yields approximately 160,000 clones, of which 70% to 90% are seen a single time; roughly 4% belongs to the top ten. The sequenced material came from peripheral blood. The receptors originated from a woman aged 70 to 79 with acute or convalescent COVID-19.

The chain combines TRBV7-2 with TRBJ2-1; 7 nucleotides line up with TRBD1. The ends lost 3 bases at V and 4 bases at J; junction bases unmatched: 0. This CDR3 spans 13 amino acids. Germline lookup yields CDR1 SGHTA and CDR2 FQGNSA. The CDR3 region is CASSLTGYNEQFF. The CDR3 DNA sequence: TGTGCCAGCAGCTTGACAGGGTACAATGAGCAGTTCTTC.

V and J are TRBV5-5 and TRBJ1-6; no definite D call. This CDR3 has 18 residues. The germline V and J ends were trimmed by 3 bases and 0 bases, with 16 bases remaining between them. CDR1 is SGHKS and CDR2 is YYEKEE in the germline V gene (reference sequence). This chain's CDR3 is CASSSRRGGSSYNSPLHF. The CDR3 region has the DNA TGTGCCAGCAGCTCCCGCCGTGGCGGAAGCTCCTATAATTCACCCCTCCACTTT.

V usage is TRBV6-6 and J usage is TRBJ1-1; 7 bases map to TRBD1. The ends lost 7 bases at V and 1 base at J; junction bases unmatched: 9. The CDR3 spans 15 residues. Germline-derived CDR1 and CDR2 are MNHNY and SVGAGI (reference sequence). The CDR3 nucleotides read TGTGCCAGCATTCAAGTGGGACAGAAGAACACTGAAGCTTTCTTT. It codes for CASIQVGQKNTEAFF.

The V call is TRBV5-1, the J call TRBJ1-2, with D perhaps TRBD1 (5 bases). Trimming removed 3 bases at V and 3 bases at J, with 12 bases between. The CDR3 runs to 14 residues. In germline, CDR1 is SGHRS, CDR2 YFSETQ. In nucleotides, the CDR3 is TGCGCCAGCAGCTATCAGGGTGCGGACTATGGCTACACCTTC. Translation gives CASSYQGADYGYTF.

This rearrangement joins TRBV28 to TRBJ1-2; 9 bases line up with TRBD1. Germline V CDR1 and CDR2: MDHEN, SYDVKM. The CDR3 covers 15 residues. V shed 3 bases and J 4 bases; nucleotides not matched to a gene: 6. The chain's CDR3 is CASSFGDRETYGYTF. The CDR3, as DNA: TGTGCCAGCAGTTTCGGGGACAGGGAAACCTATGGCTACACCTTC.

On this clone: An end of the junction differs from the germline gene, which may be a read error. The V gene is TRBV4-3, the J gene TRBJ1-5, with a weak D call TRBD1 (6 bases). The V gene's germline CDR1 is LGHNA and CDR2 YSLEER. This CDR3 has 16 amino acids. Here the CDR3 reads CASSQTYGGRNQPQHF. The CDR3 DNA reads TGCGCCAGCAGCCAGACCTACGGGGGGCGCAACCAGCCCCAGCATTTT.

V is TRBV11-2 and J is TRBJ1-4; no clear D gene. CDR3 length: 14 residues. The V end lost 1 base, the J end lost 5 bases, and 8 bases lay between the germline ends. From germline, CDR1 is SGHAT and CDR2 FQNNGV. The CDR3 spells CASSLAPINEKLFF. In DNA, the CDR3 is TGTGCCAGCAGCTTAGCCCCCATCAATGAAAAACTGTTTTTT.

The V and J genes are TRBV6-5 and TRBJ2-7; D gene uncertain. V lost 6 bases and J lost 2, with 14 bases in between. The CDR3 consists of 14 residues. Germline V gene data show CDR1 as MNHEY and CDR2 as SVGAGI. CDR3 in amino acids: CASSRAGSTYEQYF. For the CDR3, the DNA is TGTGCCAGCAGCAGAGCCGGGTCCACCTACGAGCAGTACTTC.

V and J are TRBV11-2 and TRBJ2-5; D might be TRBD2 (6 bases). Germline V CDR1 and CDR2: SGHAT, FQNNGV. This CDR3 region has 13 residues. The V gene lost 0 bases and the J gene lost 7 bases, with 9 bases spanning the gap. CDR3 sequence: CASSLDGGVTQYF. The CDR3 DNA reads as TGTGCCAGCAGCTTAGATGGAGGGGTGACCCAGTACTTC.

Written as DNA, the CDR3 is TGTGCCAGCAGTTTCTCAGGGGTCGAGACCCAGTACTTC. Its protein product is CASSFSGVETQYF. The V and J genes are TRBV28 and TRBJ2-5, with D perhaps TRBD1 (6 bases). Germline CDR1 is MDHEN and CDR2 is SYDVKM. V shed 3 bases and J shed 5 bases, with 10 bases lying between them. This CDR3 spans 13 amino acids.

The chain carries TRBV9 and TRBJ1-1, with D possibly matching TRBD1 (6 bases). Trimming stripped 0 bases from V and 1 base from J, with 10 bases between. The CDR3 is made up of 15 amino acids. Germline CDR1 SGDLS, CDR2 YYNGEE. The CDR3 loop is CASSVGGQPNTEAFF. The CDR3 coding sequence is TGTGCCAGCAGCGTAGGGGGACAACCGAACACTGAAGCTTTCTTT.

This clone has just a few counts. The genes are TRBV29-1 and TRBJ2-2, with 8 bases lining up with TRBD1. CDR3 length: 13 residues. Germline-derived CDR1 and CDR2 are SQVTM and ANQGSEA. V shed 5 bases and J 4 bases; nucleotides not matched to a gene: 3. The CDR3 spells CSVRTGTTGELFF. The CDR3 nucleotides are TGCAGCGTTAGGACAGGGACCACCGGGGAGCTGTTTTTT.

Worth noting for this clone: Within the sample, other DNA sequences also encode this same CDR3. This rearrangement joins TRBV6-2 or TRBV6-3 to TRBJ1-1; D remains unclear. V was trimmed by 3 bases and J by 2 bases, leaving 10 bases between them. The germline V gene encodes CDR1 MNHEY and CDR2 SVGEGT. The CDR3 is 14 amino acids. The CDR3 nucleotides read TGTGCCAGCAGTTATTCAGGTGCTAACACTGAAGCTTTCTTT. Protein: CASSYSGANTEAFF.

The chain employs TRBV7-2 and TRBJ2-1; 14 nucleotides align to TRBD2. Germline V gene lookup returns CDR1 SGHTA and CDR2 FQGNSA. The CDR3 covers 16 residues. The V and J ends lost 5 bases and 5 bases, in that order; junction bases with no gene match: 5. The CDR3 bases are TGTGCCAGCAGCCCTGGGGGACTAGCGGGAGACAATGAGCAGTTCTTC. This translates into CASSPGGLAGDNEQFF.

The V gene is TRBV18, the J gene TRBJ2-4; 9 nucleotides align to TRBD1. The ends lost 6 bases at V and 7 bases at J; junction bases unmatched: 7. CDR3 length: 14 amino acids. Germline loops: CDR1 KGHSH, CDR2 LQKENI. As DNA, the CDR3 is TGTGCCAGCTCCCCGGCGGGACAGGGTAACATTCAGTACTTC. Its protein product is CASSPAGQGNIQYF.

A remark on this clone: A read error may account for a junction end that differs from germline. This sequence joins TRBV6-1 and TRBJ2-5; possibly TRBD1 for D (6 bases). CDR3 size: 16 residues. Germline V gives CDR1 MNHNS, CDR2 SASEGT. CDR3 sequence (DNA): TGTGCCAGCAGCGAAGCTCCAGGGGCACCCCTGGAGACCCAGTACTTC. Protein product: CASSEAPGAPLETQYF.

The chain joins TRBV6-6 to TRBJ1-1, with a weak D call TRBD1 (5 bases). Looked up from germline, CDR1 is MNHNY and CDR2 is SVGAGI (reference sequence). The CDR3 consists of 14 residues. V lost 2 bases and J 5 bases, leaving 12 bases between the germline ends. CDR3 nucleotides: TGTGCCAGCAGTTACGGGGGACTAGGGACTGAAGCTTTCTTT. It is translated as CASSYGGLGTEAFF.

This clone has only a few counts. This sequence joins TRBV5-1 and TRBJ1-6, with 10 nucleotides matching TRBD1. Germline lookup yields CDR1 SGHRS and CDR2 YFSETQ. This CDR3 spans 18 amino acids. The V segment lost 0 bases and the J segment 4 bases; nucleotides outside the gene matches: 7. The CDR3 here is CASSLEGQGNGYNSPLHF. DNA of the CDR3: TGCGCCAGCAGCTTGGAGGGACAGGGGAACGGATATAATTCACCCCTCCACTTT.

This clone was found once. The rearrangement uses TRBV28 and TRBJ2-5; no clear D. The V gene's germline CDR1 is MDHEN and CDR2 SYDVKM. V was trimmed by 7 bases and J by 6 bases, leaving 12 bases between them. The CDR3 spans 12 residues. CDR3: CASTNPAQTQYF. The CDR3 region has the DNA TGTGCCAGCACAAACCCTGCGCAGACCCAGTACTTC. The complete variable domain, with remaining parts taken from reference TRBV28 and TRBJ2-5, reads DVKVTQSSRYLVKRTGEKVFLECVQDMDHENMFWYRQDPGLGLRLIYFSYDVKMKEKGDIPEGYSVSREKKERFSLILESASTNQTSMYLCASTNPAQTQYFGPGTRLLVL.

The chain is built from TRBV18 and TRBJ1-1; D is perhaps TRBD1 (6 bases). This CDR3 spans 12 amino acids. CDR1 is KGHSH and CDR2 is LQKENI in the germline V gene. With 0 bases removed from V and 10 bases from J, the gap between germline ends came to 9 bases. The CDR3 protein is CASSPPDRRAFF. In nucleotides, the CDR3 is TGTGCCAGCTCACCACCTGACAGGAGAGCTTTCTTT.